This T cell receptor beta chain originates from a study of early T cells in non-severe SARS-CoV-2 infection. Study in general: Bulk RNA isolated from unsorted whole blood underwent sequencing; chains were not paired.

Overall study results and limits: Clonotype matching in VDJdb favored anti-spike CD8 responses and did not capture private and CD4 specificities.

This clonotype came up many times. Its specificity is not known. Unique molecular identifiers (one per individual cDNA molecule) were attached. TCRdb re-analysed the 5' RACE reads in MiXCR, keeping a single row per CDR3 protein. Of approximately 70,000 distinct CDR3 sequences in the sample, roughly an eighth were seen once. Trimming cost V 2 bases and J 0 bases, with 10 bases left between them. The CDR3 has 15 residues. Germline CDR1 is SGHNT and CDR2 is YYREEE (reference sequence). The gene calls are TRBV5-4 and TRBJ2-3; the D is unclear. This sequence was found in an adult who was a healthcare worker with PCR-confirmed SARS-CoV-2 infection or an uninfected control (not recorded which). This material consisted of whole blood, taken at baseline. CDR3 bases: TGTGCCAGCAGCTTAGGGCAGGCGAGCACAGATACGCAGTATTTT. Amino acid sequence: CASSLGQASTDTQYF. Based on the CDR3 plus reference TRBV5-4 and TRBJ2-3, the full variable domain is ETGVTQSPTHLIKTRGQQVTLRCSSQSGHNTVSWYQQALGQGPQFIFQYYREEENGRGNFPPRFSGLQFPNYSSELNVNALELDDSALYLCASSLGQASTDTQYFGPGTRLTVL.